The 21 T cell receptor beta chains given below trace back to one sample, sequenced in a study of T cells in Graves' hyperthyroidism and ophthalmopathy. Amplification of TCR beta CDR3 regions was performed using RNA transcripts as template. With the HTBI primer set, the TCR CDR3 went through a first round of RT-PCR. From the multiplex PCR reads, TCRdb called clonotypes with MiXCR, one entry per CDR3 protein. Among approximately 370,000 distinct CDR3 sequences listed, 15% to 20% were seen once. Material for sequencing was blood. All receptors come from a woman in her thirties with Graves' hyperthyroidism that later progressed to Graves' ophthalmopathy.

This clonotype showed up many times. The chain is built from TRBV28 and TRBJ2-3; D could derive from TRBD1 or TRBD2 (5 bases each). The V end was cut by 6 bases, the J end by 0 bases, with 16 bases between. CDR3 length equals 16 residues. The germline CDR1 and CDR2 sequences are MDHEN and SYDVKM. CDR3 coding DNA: TGTGCCAGCAGATCGACAGCGAGGACTAGCACAGATACGCAGTATTTT. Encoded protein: CASRSTARTSTDTQYF.

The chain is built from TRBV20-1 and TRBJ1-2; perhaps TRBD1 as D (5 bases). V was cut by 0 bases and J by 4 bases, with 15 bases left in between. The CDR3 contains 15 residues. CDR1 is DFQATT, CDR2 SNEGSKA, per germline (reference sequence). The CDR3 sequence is CSAREGQGVVYGYTF. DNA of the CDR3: TGCAGTGCTAGAGAGGGGCAGGGTGTGGTCTATGGCTACACCTTC.

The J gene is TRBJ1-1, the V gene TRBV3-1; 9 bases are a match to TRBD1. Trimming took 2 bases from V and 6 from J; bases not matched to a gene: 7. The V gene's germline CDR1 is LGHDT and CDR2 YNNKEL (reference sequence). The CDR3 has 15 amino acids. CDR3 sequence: CASSQKTGGGSEAFF. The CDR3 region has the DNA TGTGCCAGCAGCCAAAAGACAGGGGGAGGATCTGAAGCTTTCTTT.

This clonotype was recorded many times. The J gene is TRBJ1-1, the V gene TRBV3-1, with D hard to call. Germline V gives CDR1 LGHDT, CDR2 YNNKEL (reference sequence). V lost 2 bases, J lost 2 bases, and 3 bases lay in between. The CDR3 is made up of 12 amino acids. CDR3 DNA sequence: TGTGCCAGCAGCCAAAGTAACACTGAAGCTTTCTTT. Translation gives CASSQSNTEAFF.

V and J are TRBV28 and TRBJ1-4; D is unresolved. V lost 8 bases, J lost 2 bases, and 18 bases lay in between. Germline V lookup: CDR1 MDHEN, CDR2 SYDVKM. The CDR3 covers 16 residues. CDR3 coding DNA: TGTGCCAGCGGATCCCCCGGAGAAGGGACTAATGAAAAACTGTTTTTT. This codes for CASGSPGEGTNEKLFF.

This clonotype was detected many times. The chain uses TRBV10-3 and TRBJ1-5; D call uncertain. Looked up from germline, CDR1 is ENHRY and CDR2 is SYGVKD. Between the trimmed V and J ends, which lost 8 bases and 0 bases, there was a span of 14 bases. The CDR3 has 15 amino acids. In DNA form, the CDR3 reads TGTGCCATCCCAGTTGAGGAGACTAGCAATCAGCCCCAGCATTTT. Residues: CAIPVEETSNQPQHF.

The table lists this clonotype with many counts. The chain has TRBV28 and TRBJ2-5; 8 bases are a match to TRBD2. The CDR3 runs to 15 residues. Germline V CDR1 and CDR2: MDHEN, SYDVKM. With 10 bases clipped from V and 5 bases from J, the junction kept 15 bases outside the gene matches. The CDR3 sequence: CATRSQRTSLETQYF. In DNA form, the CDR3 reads TGTGCCACACGGTCCCAAAGGACTAGCCTGGAGACCCAGTACTTC.

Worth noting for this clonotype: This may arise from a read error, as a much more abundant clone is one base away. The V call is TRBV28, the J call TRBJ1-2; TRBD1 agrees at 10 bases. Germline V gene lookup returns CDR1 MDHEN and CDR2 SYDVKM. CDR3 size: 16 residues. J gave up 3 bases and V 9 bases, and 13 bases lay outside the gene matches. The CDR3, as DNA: TGTGCCAGTTGGAATGCATGGGGACAGGGGTACTATGGCTACACCTTC. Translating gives CASWNAWGQGYYGYTF.

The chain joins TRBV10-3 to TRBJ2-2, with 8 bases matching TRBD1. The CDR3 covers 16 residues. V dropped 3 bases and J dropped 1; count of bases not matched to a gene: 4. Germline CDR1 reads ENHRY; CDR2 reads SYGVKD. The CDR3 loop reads CAISERQGKNTGELFF. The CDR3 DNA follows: TGTGCCATCAGTGAAAGACAGGGGAAGAACACCGGGGAGCTGTTTTTT.

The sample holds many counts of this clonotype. The CDR3 DNA reads as TGTGCCAGCAGCTTGGAATGGGAGGGCTGGAATGAGCAGTTCTTC. Protein: CASSLEWEGWNEQFF. The chain joins TRBV7-2 to TRBJ2-1; 7 positions agree with TRBD2. There are 15 residues in the CDR3. The germline V gene has CDR1 SGHTA and CDR2 FQGNSA. Trimming removed 3 bases from V and 7 bases from J; junction bases left unmatched: 9.

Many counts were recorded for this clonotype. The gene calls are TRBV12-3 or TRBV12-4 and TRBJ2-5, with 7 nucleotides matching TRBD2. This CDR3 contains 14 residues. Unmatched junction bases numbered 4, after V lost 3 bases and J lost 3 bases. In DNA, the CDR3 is TGTGCCAGCAGTTTGGAGCTAGCGGAAGAGACCCAGTACTTC. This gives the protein CASSLELAEETQYF.

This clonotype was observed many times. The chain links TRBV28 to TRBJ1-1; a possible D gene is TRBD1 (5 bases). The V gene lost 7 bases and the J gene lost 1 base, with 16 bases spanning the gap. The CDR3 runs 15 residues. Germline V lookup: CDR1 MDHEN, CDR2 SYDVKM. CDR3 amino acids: CASTPDWGTNTEAFF. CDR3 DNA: TGTGCCAGCACCCCCGATTGGGGGACGAACACTGAAGCTTTCTTT.

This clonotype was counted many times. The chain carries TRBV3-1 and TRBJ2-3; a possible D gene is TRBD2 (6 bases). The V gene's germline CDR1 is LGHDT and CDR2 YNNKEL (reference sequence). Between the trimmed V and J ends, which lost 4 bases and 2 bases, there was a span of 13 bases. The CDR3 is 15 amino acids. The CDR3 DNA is TGTGCCAGCAGCCCGGGTGGGAGGATCACAGATACGCAGTATTTT. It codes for CASSPGGRITDTQYF.

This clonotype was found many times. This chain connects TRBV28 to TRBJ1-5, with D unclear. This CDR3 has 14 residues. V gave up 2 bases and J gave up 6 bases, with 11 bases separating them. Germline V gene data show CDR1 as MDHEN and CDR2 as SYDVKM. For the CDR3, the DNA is TGTGCCAGCAGTTTAGCGCGGGTGAGTCAGCCCCAGCATTTT. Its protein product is CASSLARVSQPQHF. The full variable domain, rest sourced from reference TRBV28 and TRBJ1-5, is DVKVTQSSRYLVKRTGEKVFLECVQDMDHENMFWYRQDPGLGLRLIYFSYDVKMKEKGDIPEGYSVSREKKERFSLILESASTNQTSMYLCASSLARVSQPQHFGDGTRLSIL.

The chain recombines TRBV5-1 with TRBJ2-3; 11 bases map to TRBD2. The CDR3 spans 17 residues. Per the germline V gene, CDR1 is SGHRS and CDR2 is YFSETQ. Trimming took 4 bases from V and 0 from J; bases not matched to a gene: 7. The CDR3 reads CASSLTSGDPSTDTQYF. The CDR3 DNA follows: TGCGCCAGCAGCCTGACTAGCGGGGACCCTAGCACAGATACGCAGTATTTT.

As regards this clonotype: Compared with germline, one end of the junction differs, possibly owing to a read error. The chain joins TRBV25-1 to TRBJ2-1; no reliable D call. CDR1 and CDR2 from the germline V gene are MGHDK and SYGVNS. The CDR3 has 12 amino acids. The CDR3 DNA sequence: TGTGCCAGCAGTGAAAAGTGGCAAAGGCTCCTCTTC. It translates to CASSEKWQRLLF. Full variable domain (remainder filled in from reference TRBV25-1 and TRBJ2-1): EADIYQTPRYLVIGTGKKITLECSQTMGHDKMYWYQQDPGMELHLIHYSYGVNSTEKGDLSSESTVSRIRTEHFPLTLESARPSHTSQYLCASSEKWQRLLFGPGTRLTVL.

The CDR3 region has the DNA TGTGCCAGCAGTGACAAGGAGGGCACTGAAGCTTTCTTT. Amino acid sequence: CASSDKEGTEAFF. The chain has TRBV6-4 and TRBJ1-1, with D hard to call. V shed 2 bases and J shed 4 bases, with 8 bases lying between them. Germline-derived CDR1 and CDR2 are MRHNA and SNTAGT. The CDR3 sequence is 13 residues long.

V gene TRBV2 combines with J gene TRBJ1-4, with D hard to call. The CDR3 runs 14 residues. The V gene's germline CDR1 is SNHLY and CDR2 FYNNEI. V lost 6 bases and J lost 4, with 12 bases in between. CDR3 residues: CASSPQGGNEKLFF. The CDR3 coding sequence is TGTGCCAGCAGCCCCCAAGGTGGTAATGAAAAACTGTTTTTT.

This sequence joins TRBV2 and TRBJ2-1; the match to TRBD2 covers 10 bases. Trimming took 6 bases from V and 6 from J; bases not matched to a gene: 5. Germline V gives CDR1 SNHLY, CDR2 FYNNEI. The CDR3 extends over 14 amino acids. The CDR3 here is CASRGLAPFNEQFF. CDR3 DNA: TGTGCCAGCAGGGGACTAGCGCCATTCAATGAGCAGTTCTTC.

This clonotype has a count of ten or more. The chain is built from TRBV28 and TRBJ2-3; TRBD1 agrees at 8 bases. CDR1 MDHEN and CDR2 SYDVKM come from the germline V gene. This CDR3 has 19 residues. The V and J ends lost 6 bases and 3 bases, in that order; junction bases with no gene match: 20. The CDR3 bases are TGTGCCAGCAGCCCTGGGGGACAGGTCCCAACCGGGCGAACAGATACGCAGTATTTT. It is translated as CASSPGGQVPTGRTDTQYF.

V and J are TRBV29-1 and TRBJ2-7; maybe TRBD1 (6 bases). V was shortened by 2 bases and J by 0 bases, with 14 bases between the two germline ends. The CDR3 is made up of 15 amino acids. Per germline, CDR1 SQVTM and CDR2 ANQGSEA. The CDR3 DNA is TGCAGCGTTGAACCGGGACACATGGGCTCCTACGAGCAGTACTTC. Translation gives CSVEPGHMGSYEQYF.